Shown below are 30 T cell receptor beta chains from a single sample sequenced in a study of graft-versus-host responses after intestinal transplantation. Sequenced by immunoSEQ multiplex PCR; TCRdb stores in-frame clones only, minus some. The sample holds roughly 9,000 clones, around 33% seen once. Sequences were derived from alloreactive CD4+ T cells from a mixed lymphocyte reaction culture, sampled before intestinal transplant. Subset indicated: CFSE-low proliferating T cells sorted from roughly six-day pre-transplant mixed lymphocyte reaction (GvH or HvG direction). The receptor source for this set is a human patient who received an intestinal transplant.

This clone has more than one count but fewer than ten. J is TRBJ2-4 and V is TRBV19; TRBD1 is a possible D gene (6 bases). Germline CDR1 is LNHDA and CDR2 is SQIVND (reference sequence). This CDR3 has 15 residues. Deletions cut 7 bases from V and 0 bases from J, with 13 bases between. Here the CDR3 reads CASTEQGGAKNIQYF. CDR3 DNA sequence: TGTGCCAGTACCGAACAAGGGGGAGCCAAAAACATTCAGTACTTC.

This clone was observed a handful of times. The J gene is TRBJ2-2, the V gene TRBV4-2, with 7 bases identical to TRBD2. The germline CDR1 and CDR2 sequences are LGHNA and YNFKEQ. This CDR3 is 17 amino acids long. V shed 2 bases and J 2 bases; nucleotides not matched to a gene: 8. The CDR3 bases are TGTGCCAGCAGCCAACCTTCTAGCGGAACCAACACCGGGGAGCTGTTTTTT. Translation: CASSQPSSGTNTGELFF.

The chain's CDR3 is CASSLRSIGAGPNEQFF. In DNA form, the CDR3 reads TGCGCCAGCAGCTTAAGGTCGATCGGCGCAGGGCCCAATGAGCAGTTCTTC. The chain couples TRBV5-1 to TRBJ2-1, with D possibly matching TRBD1 (5 bases). The germline V and J ends were trimmed by 2 bases and 6 bases, with 21 bases remaining between them. CDR1 is SGHRS and CDR2 is YFSETQ in the germline V gene. The CDR3 covers 17 residues.

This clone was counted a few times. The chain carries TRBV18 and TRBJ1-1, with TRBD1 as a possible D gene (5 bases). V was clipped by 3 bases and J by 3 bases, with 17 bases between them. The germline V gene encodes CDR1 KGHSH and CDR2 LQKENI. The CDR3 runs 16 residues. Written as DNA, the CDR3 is TGTGCCAGCTCACCCACTCTGGCCGTAGGGGACACTGAAGCTTTCTTT. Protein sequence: CASSPTLAVGDTEAFF.

CDR3 loop: CASSLGGGGAKGEQFF. The CDR3 nucleotides read TGTGCCAGCAGCTTGGGTGGCGGGGGGGCTAAGGGTGAGCAGTTCTTC. The genes are TRBV5-4 and TRBJ2-1, with TRBD2 identical over 9 bases. Germline V gives CDR1 SGHNT, CDR2 YYREEE (reference sequence). The CDR3 sequence is 16 residues long. Trimming removed 0 bases from V and 9 bases from J; junction bases left unmatched: 10.

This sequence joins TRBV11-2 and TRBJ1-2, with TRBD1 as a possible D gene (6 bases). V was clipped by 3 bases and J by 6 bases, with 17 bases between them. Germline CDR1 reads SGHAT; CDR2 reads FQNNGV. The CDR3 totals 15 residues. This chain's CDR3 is CASSFQIQGWDGYTF. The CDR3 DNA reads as TGTGCCAGCAGCTTCCAGATTCAGGGGTGGGATGGCTACACCTTC.

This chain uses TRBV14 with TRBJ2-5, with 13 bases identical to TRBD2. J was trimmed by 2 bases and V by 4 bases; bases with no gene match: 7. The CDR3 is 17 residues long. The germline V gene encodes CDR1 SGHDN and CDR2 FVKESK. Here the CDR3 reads CASSRGGGLAGQETQYF. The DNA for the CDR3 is TGTGCCAGCAGCCGCGGCGGGGGACTAGCGGGGCAAGAGACCCAGTACTTC.

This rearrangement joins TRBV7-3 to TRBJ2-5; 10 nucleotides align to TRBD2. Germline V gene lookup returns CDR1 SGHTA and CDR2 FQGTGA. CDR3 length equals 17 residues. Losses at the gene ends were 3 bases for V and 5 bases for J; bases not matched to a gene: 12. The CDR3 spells CASSLGRRAGGLETQYF. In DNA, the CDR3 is TGTGCCAGCAGCTTGGGGAGAAGAGCGGGAGGGCTGGAGACCCAGTACTTC.

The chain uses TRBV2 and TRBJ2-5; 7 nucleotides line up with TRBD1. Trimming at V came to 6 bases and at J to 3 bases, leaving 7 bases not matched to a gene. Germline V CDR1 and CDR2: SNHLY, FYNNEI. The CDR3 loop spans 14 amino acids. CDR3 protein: CASSRQGGEETQYF. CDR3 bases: TGTGCCAGCAGCCGACAGGGCGGAGAAGAGACCCAGTACTTC.

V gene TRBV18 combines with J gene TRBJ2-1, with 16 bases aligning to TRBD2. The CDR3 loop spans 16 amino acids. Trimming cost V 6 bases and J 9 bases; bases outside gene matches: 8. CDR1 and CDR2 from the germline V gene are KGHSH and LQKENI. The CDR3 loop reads CASSLIGTSGRGEQFF. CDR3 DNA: TGTGCCAGCTCCCTTATCGGGACTAGCGGGAGGGGTGAGCAGTTCTTC.

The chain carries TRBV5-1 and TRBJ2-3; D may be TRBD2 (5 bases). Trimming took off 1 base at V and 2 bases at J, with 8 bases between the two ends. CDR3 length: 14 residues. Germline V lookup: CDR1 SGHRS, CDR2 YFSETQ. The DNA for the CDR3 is TGCGCCAGCAGCTTGAGCGGATTCACAGATACGCAGTATTTT. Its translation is CASSLSGFTDTQYF.

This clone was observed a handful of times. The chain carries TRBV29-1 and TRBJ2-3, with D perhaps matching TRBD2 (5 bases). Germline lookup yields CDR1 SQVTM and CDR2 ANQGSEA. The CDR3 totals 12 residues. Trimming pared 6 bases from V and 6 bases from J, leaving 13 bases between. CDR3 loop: CSVLAWRDTQYF. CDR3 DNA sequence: TGCAGCGTCCTGGCCTGGAGGGATACGCAGTATTTT.

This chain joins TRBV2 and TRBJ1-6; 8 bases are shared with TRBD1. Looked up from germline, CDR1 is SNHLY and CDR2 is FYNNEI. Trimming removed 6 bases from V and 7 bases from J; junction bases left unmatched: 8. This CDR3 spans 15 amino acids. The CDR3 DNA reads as TGTGCCAGCAGGGTCGAGGGGACAGGAAATTCACCCCTCCACTTT. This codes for CASRVEGTGNSPLHF.

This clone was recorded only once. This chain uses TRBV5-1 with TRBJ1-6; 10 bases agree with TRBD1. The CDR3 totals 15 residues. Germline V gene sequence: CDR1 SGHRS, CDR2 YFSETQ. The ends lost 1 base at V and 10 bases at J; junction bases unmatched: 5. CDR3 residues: CASSLRDRGLSPLHF. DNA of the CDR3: TGCGCCAGCAGCTTGCGGGACAGGGGCCTCTCACCCCTCCACTTT.

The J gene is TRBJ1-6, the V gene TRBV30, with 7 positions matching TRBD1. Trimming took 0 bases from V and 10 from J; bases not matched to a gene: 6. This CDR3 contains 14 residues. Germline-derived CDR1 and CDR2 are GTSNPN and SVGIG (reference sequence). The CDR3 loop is CAWSVLGGGSPLHF. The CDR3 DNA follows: TGTGCCTGGAGTGTATTAGGAGGGGGCTCACCCCTCCACTTT.

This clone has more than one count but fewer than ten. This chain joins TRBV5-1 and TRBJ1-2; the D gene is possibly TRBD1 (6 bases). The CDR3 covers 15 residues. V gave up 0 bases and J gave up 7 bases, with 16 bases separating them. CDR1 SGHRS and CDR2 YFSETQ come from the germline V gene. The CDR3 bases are TGCGCCAGCAGCTTGGTTCCTACAGGGAACAGTGGCTACACCTTC. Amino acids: CASSLVPTGNSGYTF.

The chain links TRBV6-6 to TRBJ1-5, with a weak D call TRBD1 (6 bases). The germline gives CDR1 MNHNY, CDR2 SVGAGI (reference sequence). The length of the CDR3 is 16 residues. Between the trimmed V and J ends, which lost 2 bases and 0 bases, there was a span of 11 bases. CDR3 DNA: TGTGCCAGCAGTTACGCGACAGGCTATAGCAATCAGCCCCAGCATTTT. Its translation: CASSYATGYSNQPQHF.

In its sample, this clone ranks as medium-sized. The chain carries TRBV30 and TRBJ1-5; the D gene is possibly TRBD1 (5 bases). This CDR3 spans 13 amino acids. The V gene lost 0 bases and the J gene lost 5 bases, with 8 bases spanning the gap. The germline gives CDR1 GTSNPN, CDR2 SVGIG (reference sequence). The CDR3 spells CAWSVRGDQPQHF. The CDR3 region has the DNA TGTGCCTGGAGTGTACGGGGGGATCAGCCCCAGCATTTT.

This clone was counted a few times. The DNA of the CDR3 is TGTGCCATCAGAGCGACAGGGGAGGTGTACGAGCAGTACTTC. It codes for CAIRATGEVYEQYF. J is TRBJ2-7 and V is TRBV10-3; 8 positions agree with TRBD1. V lost 6 bases, J lost 4 bases, and 8 bases stayed unmatched. The CDR3 has 14 residues. The germline V gene encodes CDR1 ENHRY and CDR2 SYGVKD.

In DNA, the CDR3 is TGTGCCAGCAGTTTATACAGGGGGCAAGATACGCCCCAGCATTTT. It yields the protein CASSLYRGQDTPQHF. The V call is TRBV2, the J call TRBJ1-5; 9 bases align to TRBD1. Unmatched junction bases numbered 11, after V lost 5 bases and J lost 9 bases. Germline V CDR1 and CDR2: SNHLY, FYNNEI. The CDR3 is 15 amino acids.

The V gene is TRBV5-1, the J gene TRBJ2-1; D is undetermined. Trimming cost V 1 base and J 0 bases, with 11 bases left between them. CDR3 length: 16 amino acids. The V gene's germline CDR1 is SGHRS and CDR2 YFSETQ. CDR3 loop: CASSLTIASSYNEQFF. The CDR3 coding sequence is TGCGCCAGCAGCTTGACCATTGCGAGCTCCTACAATGAGCAGTTCTTC.

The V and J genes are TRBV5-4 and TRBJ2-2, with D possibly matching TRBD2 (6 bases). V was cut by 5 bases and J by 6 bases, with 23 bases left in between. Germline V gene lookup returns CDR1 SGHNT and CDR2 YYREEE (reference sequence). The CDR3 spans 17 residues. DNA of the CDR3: TGTGCCAGCAGTCCGGGTAACCCGGGAGCGAGGGCCGGGGAGCTGTTTTTT. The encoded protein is CASSPGNPGARAGELFF.

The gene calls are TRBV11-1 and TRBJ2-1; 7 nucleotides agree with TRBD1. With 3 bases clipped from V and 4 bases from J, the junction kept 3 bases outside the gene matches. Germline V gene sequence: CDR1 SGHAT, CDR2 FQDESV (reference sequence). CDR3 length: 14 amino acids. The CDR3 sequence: CASSFRGSYNEQFF. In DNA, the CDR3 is TGTGCCAGCAGCTTCAGGGGGTCATACAATGAGCAGTTCTTC.

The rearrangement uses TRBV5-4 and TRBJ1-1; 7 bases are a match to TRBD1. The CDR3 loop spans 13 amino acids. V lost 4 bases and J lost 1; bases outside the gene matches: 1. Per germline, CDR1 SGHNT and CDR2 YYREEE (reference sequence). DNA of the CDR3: TGTGCCAGCAGCCGGGACAGGAACACTGAAGCTTTCTTT. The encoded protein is CASSRDRNTEAFF.

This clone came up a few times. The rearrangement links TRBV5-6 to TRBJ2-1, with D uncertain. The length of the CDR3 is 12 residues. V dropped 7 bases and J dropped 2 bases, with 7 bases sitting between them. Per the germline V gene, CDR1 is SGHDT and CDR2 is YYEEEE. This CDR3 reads CASQEPYNEQFF. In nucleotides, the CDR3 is TGTGCCAGCCAAGAGCCCTACAATGAGCAGTTCTTC. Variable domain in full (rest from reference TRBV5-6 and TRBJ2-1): DAGVTQSPTHLIKTRGQQVTLRCSPKSGHDTVSWYQQALGQGPQFIFQYYEEEERQRGNFPDRFSGHQFPNYSSELNVNALLLGDSALYLCASQEPYNEQFFGPGTRLTVL.

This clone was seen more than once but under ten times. This CDR3 reads CASSLGTVQYF. In DNA, the CDR3 is TGTGCCAGCAGCTTAGGGACAGTCCAGTACTTC. This chain connects TRBV7-9 to TRBJ2-4; a weak D match, TRBD1 (6 bases). V lost 1 base, J lost 13 bases, and 8 bases lay in between. Germline lookup yields CDR1 SEHNR and CDR2 FQNEAQ (reference sequence). The CDR3 length is 11 residues. Looking up the rest from reference TRBV7-9 and TRBJ2-4 gives the full variable domain: DTGVSQNPRHKITKRGQNVTFRCDPISEHNRLYWYRQTLGQGPEFLTYFQNEAQLEKSRLLSDRFSAERPKGSFSTLEIQRTEQGDSAMYLCASSLGTVQYFGAGTRLSVL.

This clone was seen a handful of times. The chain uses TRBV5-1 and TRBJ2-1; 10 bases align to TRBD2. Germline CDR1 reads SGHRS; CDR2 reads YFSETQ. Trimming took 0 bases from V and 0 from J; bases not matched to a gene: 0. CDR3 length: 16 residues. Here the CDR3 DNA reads TGCGCCAGCAGCTTGGAGCGGGGGGGCTCCTACAATGAGCAGTTCTTC. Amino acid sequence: CASSLERGGSYNEQFF.

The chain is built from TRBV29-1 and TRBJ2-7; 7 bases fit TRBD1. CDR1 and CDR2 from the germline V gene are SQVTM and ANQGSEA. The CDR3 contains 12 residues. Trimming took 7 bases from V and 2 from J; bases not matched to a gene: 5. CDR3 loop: CSARQGPYEQYF. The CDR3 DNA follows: TGCAGCGCGAGACAGGGCCCCTACGAGCAGTACTTC.

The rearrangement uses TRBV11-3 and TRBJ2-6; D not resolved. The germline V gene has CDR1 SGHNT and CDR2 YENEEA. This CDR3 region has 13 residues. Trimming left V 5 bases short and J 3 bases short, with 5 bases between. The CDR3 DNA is TGTGCCAGCAGCCCGGTTGGGGCCAACGTCCTGACTTTC. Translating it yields CASSPVGANVLTF.

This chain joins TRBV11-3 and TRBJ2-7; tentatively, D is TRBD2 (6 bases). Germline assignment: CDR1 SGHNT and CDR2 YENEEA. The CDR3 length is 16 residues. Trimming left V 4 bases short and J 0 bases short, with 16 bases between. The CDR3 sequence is CASSSPGLLYSYEQYF. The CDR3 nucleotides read TGTGCCAGCAGCTCACCGGGACTCCTTTACTCCTACGAGCAGTACTTC.